This TCR beta chain is drawn from a study of T cell repertoires in cytomegalovirus infection. MiXCR, applied by TCRdb to the reads, yields one record per CDR3 protein. The repertoire holds roughly 920,000 distinct CDR3 sequences, roughly 30% seen once, with about an eighth in the top ten. Study results and caveats: Frequencies of public TCR beta families were cumulated, and this identified carriers of CMV plus the relevant HLA.

On this clonotype: What it recognizes is unknown.

The input for sequencing was cultured CD8+ T cells from PBMCs, taken from culture after CMV antigen stimulation. The TCR sequence derives from a human donor in good health (CMV status not recorded). Some clones in this sample may be carry-over from other donors' samples.

Here the CDR3 reads CANSSTGGAGEQFF. CDR3 DNA sequence: TGTGCCAACAGTTCGACGGGGGGGGCTGGAGAGCAGTTCTTC. This chain uses TRBV7-2 with TRBJ2-1; 8 bases match TRBD2. The CDR3 runs to 14 residues. Germline V gene data show CDR1 as SGHTA and CDR2 as FQGNSA. J was trimmed by 10 bases and V by 10 bases; bases with no gene match: 15.